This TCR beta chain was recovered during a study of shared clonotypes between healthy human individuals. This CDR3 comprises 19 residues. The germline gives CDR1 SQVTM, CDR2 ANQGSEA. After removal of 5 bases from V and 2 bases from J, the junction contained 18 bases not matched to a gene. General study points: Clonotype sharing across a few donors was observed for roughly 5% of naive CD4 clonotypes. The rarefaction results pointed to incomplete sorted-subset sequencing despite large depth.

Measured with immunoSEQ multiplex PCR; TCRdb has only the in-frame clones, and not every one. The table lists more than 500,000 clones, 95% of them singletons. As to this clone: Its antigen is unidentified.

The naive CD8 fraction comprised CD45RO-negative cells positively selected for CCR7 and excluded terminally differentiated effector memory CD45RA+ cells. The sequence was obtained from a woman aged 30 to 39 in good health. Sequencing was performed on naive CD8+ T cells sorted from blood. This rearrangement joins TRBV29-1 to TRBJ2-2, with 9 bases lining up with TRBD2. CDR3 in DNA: TGCAGCGTTCCGGAGCCTTCGAGTAGCGGGAGACTTAACACCGGGGAGCTGTTTTTT. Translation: CSVPEPSSSGRLNTGELFF.